This TCR beta chain was sequenced during a study of identical twins. This clonotype was observed at least ten times. The antigen is undetermined. Trimming cost V 5 bases and J 8 bases; bases outside gene matches: 13. There are 14 residues in the CDR3. Germline-derived CDR1 and CDR2 are DFQATT and SNEGSKA (reference sequence). The study, taken as a whole, reports: In cord blood, abundant beta clonotypes had fewer insertions; memory showed no trend.

Unique molecular identifiers were present on the cDNA, and a universal primer site came from template switching. TCRdb processed the 5' RACE reads anew with MiXCR; each CDR3 protein has one entry. Seen here are 200,000 to 250,000 distinct CDR3 sequences, around 6.9% observed once, and the top ten hold less than 2%. These data were also reused for a study on yellow fever vaccine responses in identical twins. That paper states: On the reported evidence, twins' vaccine T cell responses seemed partly convergent and partly personalized.

The sample comprised memory (CD45RO+) T cells sorted from blood. The rearrangement links TRBV20-1 to TRBJ2-3, with 7 bases lining up with TRBD1. This TCR came from a young woman in good health. For the CDR3, the DNA is TGCAGTGCTCCGACAGGGCAGGGGCAAGTTACGCAGTATTTT. Translation: CSAPTGQGQVTQYF.